This TCR beta chain emerged from a study of T-cell memory formation after mild COVID-19 (dated by TCRdb to the early 2020s). The study in broad terms: TCR sequence clusters from the two donors were largely donor specific. The cohort was made up of two young adult volunteers, one female and one male, who were previously healthy. In a couple of donors, T-cell clones that expanded and contracted after mild COVID-19 were followed by sequencing TCRalpha and TCRbeta repertoires longitudinally. General study outcomes and caveats: Contracting CD4+ clones turned up mainly in the CM and EM memory subsets, whereas EMRA was where CD8+ clones were enriched. The study covered only a couple of mild cases, and larger cohorts including severe cases with pre-infection samples were considered necessary. The detection of some responding clones in pre-infection memory suggests that pre-existing cross-reactive memory T cells joined the SARS-CoV-2 response. Whether the second-wave clones peaking on day 37 were SARS-CoV-2 specific was not confirmed. Balanced CD4/CD8 phenotypes were observed for clones contracting from day 15 to 85, whereas a bias towards CD4+ was observed for a second wave of clones expanding from day 15 to 37.

PBMCs were isolated by Ficoll-Paque density gradient centrifugation. These reads were obtained on an Illumina NovaSeq 6000. TCRalpha and TCRbeta cDNA libraries were constructed by 5'RACE with constant-segment primers, with sample barcodes and unique molecular identifiers being introduced. RNA was extracted from every sample with Trizol reagent. Amplification of the libraries took two PCR steps, and the second step added a second sample barcode plus Illumina TruSeq adapters. Libraries were sequenced on an Illumina NovaSeq with 2 x 150 bp paired-end reads. The paper's processing steps were these. The reads were demultiplexed and collapsed into UMI-guided consensus sequences using migec v1.2.7. With mixcr v2.1.11, UMI consensuses were aligned to TRA and TRB V and J templates and assembled into clonotypes. Expanded or contracted clonotypes were those called significant by both edgeR and NoisET, with noise models trained on biological replicates. edgeR calls used a false discovery rate-adjusted p below 0.01 and a log2 fold-change threshold of 1. As an exploratory analysis of dynamics, max-normalized trajectories of the 1000 most abundant clonotypes were examined with PCA combined with hierarchical clustering. The CD4 or CD8 phenotype of responding clones was assigned using the separately sequenced CD4+ and CD8+ repertoires. Clones were called with MiXCR by TCRdb after fastp trimmed the public reads at Q25, and only in-frame beta chains were retained. Duplicate CDR3 protein sequences are folded into a single record with the most common DNA and genes. The V and J calls were determined by TCRdb, not by the authors. Across this sample there are about 90,000 distinct CDR3 sequences, with about 15% seen only once. Clones ranked in the top ten supply approximately 40% of the sample.

This clonotype was detected ten times or more. Which antigen it targets is not known. No base qualities exist here, and no much larger clone lies one base off it. V loses 5 bases at its end and J loses 6 bases; junction bases beyond the gene matches: 7. Counted from cysteine to phenylalanine, this CDR3 has 15 amino acids. Of all the DNA, just the CDR3 is kept, 45 bases in frame from base 1. CDR1 SGHTA and CDR2 FQGNSA are derived from the germline V gene. The sequenced material came from PBMCs or a T cell subset sorted from them (not recorded which). This TCR was recovered from a young man who had mild COVID-19 (a few samples of this study predate the infection). The sample titles of this study are shuffled in the database, so cell type and time point are left out; the donor was told from shared clones. The rearrangement combines TRBV7-2 with TRBJ2-2; TRBD2 agrees with 9 junctional bases. The CDR3 region reads CASSPQAGGSGELFF. The DNA sequence is TGTGCCAGCAGCCCACAAGCGGGGGGATCCGGGGAGCTGTTTTTT.